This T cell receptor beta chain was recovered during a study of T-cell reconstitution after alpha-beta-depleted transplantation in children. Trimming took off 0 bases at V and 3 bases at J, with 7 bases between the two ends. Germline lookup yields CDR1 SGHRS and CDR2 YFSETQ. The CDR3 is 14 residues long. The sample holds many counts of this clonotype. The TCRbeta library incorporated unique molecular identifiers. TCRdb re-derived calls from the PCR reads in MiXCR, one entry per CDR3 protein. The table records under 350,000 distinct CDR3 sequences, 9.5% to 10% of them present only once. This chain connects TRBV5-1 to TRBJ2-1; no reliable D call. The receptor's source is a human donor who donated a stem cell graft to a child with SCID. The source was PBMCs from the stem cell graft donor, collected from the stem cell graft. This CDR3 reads CASSLDKNYNEQFF. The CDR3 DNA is TGCGCCAGCAGCTTGGACAAAAACTACAATGAGCAGTTCTTC.